This T cell receptor beta chain derives from a study of identical twins. This clonotype showed up just a few times. This CDR3 is built from 15 residues. The V gene lost 3 bases and the J gene lost 10 bases, with 16 bases spanning the gap. The V gene's germline CDR1 is ENHRY and CDR2 SYGVKD. A template switching step contributed a universal primer site, while unique molecular identifiers were present in the cDNA. TCRdb reanalysed the 5' RACE reads using MiXCR and keeps one entry per CDR3 protein. The sample includes some 460,000 distinct CDR3 sequences, 12% to 15% of them seen just once. This same sample was also part of a study on yellow fever vaccine responses in identical twins.

Sequenced material: CD4+ T cells sorted from blood. The sequence came from a young woman in good health. The chain recombines TRBV10-3 with TRBJ1-6, with D possibly being TRBD1 (5 bases). The CDR3, as DNA: TGTGCCATCAGTGATGTCGGACGGCAGGGCTCACCCCTCCACTTT. It encodes CAISDVGRQGSPLHF.